The source of this TCR beta chain is a study of T cells in Graves' hyperthyroidism and ophthalmopathy. The CDR3 is 15 amino acids. Germline V gene data show CDR1 as SNHLY and CDR2 as FYNNEI. Between the trimmed V and J ends, which lost 8 bases and 7 bases, there was a span of 21 bases. Graves' hyperthyroidism without ophthalmopathy progression within 18 months was termed stable. The hyperthyroidism was newly diagnosed and had lasted under 2 months; the patients were aged 18 to 65. Criteria for exclusion of patients were uncontrolled infection, other autoimmune disease, pregnancy or lactation. The diagnostic basis comprised clinical symptoms, serum thyroxine and TRAb, thyroid ultrasound and orbital computed tomography. TCR beta CDR3 region amplification was performed from RNA transcripts. The HTBI primer set drove a first-round RT-PCR of the TCR CDR3. A single record per CDR3 protein comes from TCRdb applying MiXCR to the multiplex PCR reads. Seen here are about 400,000 distinct CDR3 sequences, approximately 15% observed once, and the top ten hold around 7%.

This TCR came from a woman in her late teens or twenties with Graves' hyperthyroidism. The sequencing sample was made of blood. The chain recombines TRBV2 with TRBJ1-5; tentatively, D is TRBD1 (5 bases). The chain's CDR3 is CASLEDQGIGQPQHF. CDR3 DNA: TGTGCCAGCCTCGAGGATCAGGGAATAGGCCAGCCCCAGCATTTT.